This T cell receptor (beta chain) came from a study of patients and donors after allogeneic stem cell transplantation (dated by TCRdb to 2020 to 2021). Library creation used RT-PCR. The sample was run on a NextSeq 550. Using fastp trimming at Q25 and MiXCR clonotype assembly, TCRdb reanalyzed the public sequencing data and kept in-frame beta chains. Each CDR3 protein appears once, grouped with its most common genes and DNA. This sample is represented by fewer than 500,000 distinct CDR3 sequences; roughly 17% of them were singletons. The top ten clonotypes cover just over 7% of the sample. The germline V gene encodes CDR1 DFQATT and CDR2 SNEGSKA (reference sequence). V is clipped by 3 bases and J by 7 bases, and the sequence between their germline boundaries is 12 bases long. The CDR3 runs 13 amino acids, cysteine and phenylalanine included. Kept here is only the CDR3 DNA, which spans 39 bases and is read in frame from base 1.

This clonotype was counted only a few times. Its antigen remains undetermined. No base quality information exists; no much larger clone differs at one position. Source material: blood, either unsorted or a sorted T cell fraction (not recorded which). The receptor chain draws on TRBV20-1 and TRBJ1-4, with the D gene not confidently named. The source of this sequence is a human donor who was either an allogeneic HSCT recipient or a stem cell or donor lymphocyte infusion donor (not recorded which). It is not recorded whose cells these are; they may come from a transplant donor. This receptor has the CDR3 CSASLNTGEKLFF. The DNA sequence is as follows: TGCAGTGCTAGTTTGAATACCGGTGAAAAACTGTTTTTT.